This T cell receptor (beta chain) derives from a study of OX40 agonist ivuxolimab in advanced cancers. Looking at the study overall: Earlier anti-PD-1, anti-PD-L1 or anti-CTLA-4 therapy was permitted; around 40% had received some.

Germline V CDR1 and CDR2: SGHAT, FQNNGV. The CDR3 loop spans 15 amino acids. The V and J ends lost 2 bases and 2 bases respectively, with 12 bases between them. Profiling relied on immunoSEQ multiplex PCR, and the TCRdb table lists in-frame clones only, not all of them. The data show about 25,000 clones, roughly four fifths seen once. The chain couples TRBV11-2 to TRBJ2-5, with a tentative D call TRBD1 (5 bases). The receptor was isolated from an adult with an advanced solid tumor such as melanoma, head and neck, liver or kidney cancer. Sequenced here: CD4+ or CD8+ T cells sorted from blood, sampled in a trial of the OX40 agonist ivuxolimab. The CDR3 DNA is TGTGCCAGCAGCTTATCAAGGGGTAAACAAGAGACCCAGTACTTC. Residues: CASSLSRGKQETQYF.